These T cell receptor beta chains were read from a single sample in a study of shared clonotypes between healthy human individuals. Here immunoSEQ multiplex PCR was the method, and the copy in TCRdb shows in-frame clones only, minus some. Of roughly 2.4 million clones listed, 95% were seen once; the top ten hold 0.13%. Sample: naive CD4+ T cells sorted from blood. The receptors were gathered from a man in his late teens or twenties in good health. Both conserved end residues are part of each CDR3. The D gene is left open where the match is weak. Rows may omit the clone size; those that give it use once, few, many or a size class.

V gene: TRBV12-5; clone size: .; CDR3 length: 13; J gene: TRBJ2-2; D gene: .; CDR3 protein: CASAPRNTGELFF; CDR3 DNA: TGTGCTAGTGCCCCCCGGAACACCGGGGAGCTGTTTTTT
V gene: TRBV5-1; clone size: .; CDR3 length: 14; J gene: TRBJ1-1; D gene: .; CDR3 protein: CASTPLTQNTEAFF; CDR3 DNA: TGCGCCAGCACTCCCCTGACACAGAACACTGAAGCTTTCTTT
V gene: TRBV28; clone size: .; CDR3 length: 13; J gene: TRBJ2-7; D gene: .; CDR3 protein: CASTSRLPYEQYF; CDR3 DNA: TGTGCCAGCACCTCCCGGCTTCCCTACGAGCAGTACTTC
V gene: TRBV5-4; clone size: .; CDR3 length: 12; J gene: TRBJ2-3; D gene: .; CDR3 protein: CAIGTHTDTQYF; CDR3 DNA: TGTGCCATCGGGACCCACACAGATACGCAGTATTTT
V gene: TRBV5-6; clone size: .; CDR3 length: 15; J gene: TRBJ2-2; D gene: TRBD2; CDR3 protein: CASTGGLASTGELFF; CDR3 DNA: TGTGCCAGCACCGGAGGACTAGCAAGCACCGGGGAGCTGTTTTTT
V gene: TRBV14; clone size: .; CDR3 length: 14; J gene: TRBJ2-5; D gene: .; CDR3 protein: CASSRQLVQETQYF; CDR3 DNA: TGTGCCAGCAGCCGACAACTCGTGCAAGAGACCCAGTACTTC
V gene: TRBV30; clone size: .; CDR3 length: 13; J gene: TRBJ2-5; D gene: .; CDR3 protein: CAWSTGGQKTQYF; CDR3 DNA: TGTGCCTGGAGTACCGGGGGACAGAAGACCCAGTACTTC
V gene: TRBV19; clone size: .; CDR3 length: 13; J gene: TRBJ1-4; D gene: TRBD1; CDR3 protein: CASRSDRDEKLFF; CDR3 DNA: TGTGCCAGTAGGAGCGACAGGGATGAAAAACTGTTTTTT
V gene: TRBV5-1; clone size: .; CDR3 length: 16; J gene: TRBJ1-3; D gene: .; CDR3 protein: CASSQDPLGTGNTIYF; CDR3 DNA: TGCGCCAGCAGCCAGGACCCCTTAGGGACTGGAAACACCATATATTTT
V gene: TRBV10-3; clone size: .; CDR3 length: 14; J gene: TRBJ1-1; D gene: .; CDR3 protein: CAISNMGMDTEAFF; CDR3 DNA: TGTGCCATCAGTAATATGGGGATGGACACTGAAGCTTTCTTT
V gene: TRBV19; clone size: .; CDR3 length: 14; J gene: TRBJ2-7; D gene: .; CDR3 protein: CASKPGLHSYEQYF; CDR3 DNA: TGTGCCAGTAAGCCAGGGCTACACTCCTACGAGCAGTACTTC
V gene: TRBV5-1; clone size: .; CDR3 length: 12; J gene: TRBJ2-5; D gene: .; CDR3 protein: CASSFYQETQYF; CDR3 DNA: TGCGCCAGCAGCTTCTATCAAGAGACCCAGTACTTC
V gene: TRBV7-6; clone size: .; CDR3 length: 15; J gene: TRBJ2-5; D gene: .; CDR3 protein: CASSTGGPYQETQYF; CDR3 DNA: TGTGCCAGCAGCACCGGAGGGCCGTACCAAGAGACCCAGTACTTC
V gene: TRBV7-9; clone size: .; CDR3 length: 15; J gene: TRBJ1-1; D gene: .; CDR3 protein: CASSVDGTLNTEAFF; CDR3 DNA: TGTGCCAGCAGCGTAGACGGGACATTGAACACTGAAGCTTTCTTT
V gene: TRBV6-6; clone size: .; CDR3 length: 15; J gene: TRBJ1-5; D gene: TRBD1; CDR3 protein: CASSPTGGSNQPQHF; CDR3 DNA: TGTGCCAGCAGTCCTACAGGGGGTAGCAATCAGCCCCAGCATTTT
V gene: TRBV4-1; clone size: .; CDR3 length: 13; J gene: TRBJ1-4; D gene: .; CDR3 protein: CASSQTRGEKLFF; CDR3 DNA: TGCGCCAGCAGCCAGACCAGGGGTGAAAAACTGTTTTTT
V gene: TRBV10-3; clone size: once; CDR3 length: 14; J gene: TRBJ1-1; D gene: .; CDR3 protein: CAISESGGRTEAFF; CDR3 DNA: TGTGCCATCAGTGAGTCAGGAGGGAGGACTGAAGCTTTCTTT
V gene: TRBV15; clone size: .; CDR3 length: 15; J gene: TRBJ1-6; D gene: .; CDR3 protein: CATSRDDPVNSPLHF; CDR3 DNA: TGTGCCACCAGCAGAGATGACCCGGTCAATTCACCCCTCCACTTT
V gene: TRBV29-1; clone size: .; CDR3 length: 14; J gene: TRBJ1-2; D gene: .; CDR3 protein: CSVESRGANYGYTF; CDR3 DNA: TGCAGCGTTGAAAGTAGGGGAGCTAACTATGGCTACACCTTC
V gene: TRBV30; clone size: .; CDR3 length: 12; J gene: TRBJ1-3; D gene: .; CDR3 protein: CAWSLEGNTIYF; CDR3 DNA: TGTGCCTGGAGTTTGGAGGGAAACACCATATATTTT
V gene: TRBV25-1; clone size: .; CDR3 length: 15; J gene: TRBJ1-4; D gene: .; CDR3 protein: CASGGKTGSVWELFF; CDR3 DNA: TGTGCCAGCGGGGGAAAGACAGGCTCTGTGTGGGAACTGTTTTTT
V gene: TRBV6-1; clone size: .; CDR3 length: 13; J gene: TRBJ1-2; D gene: .; CDR3 protein: CASSDGAAYGYTF; CDR3 DNA: TGTGCCAGCAGTGATGGGGCGGCTTATGGCTACACCTTC
V gene: TRBV7-2; clone size: once; CDR3 length: 14; J gene: TRBJ2-7; D gene: .; CDR3 protein: CASSQKGVQYEQYF; CDR3 DNA: TGTGCCAGCAGCCAAAAGGGGGTCCAGTACGAGCAGTACTTC
V gene: TRBV2; clone size: few; CDR3 length: 13; J gene: TRBJ1-2; D gene: TRBD1; CDR3 protein: CASSSTGLVGYTF; CDR3 DNA: TGTGCCAGCAGCTCGACAGGGTTGGTCGGCTACACCTTC
V gene: TRBV30; clone size: .; CDR3 length: 12; J gene: TRBJ2-7; D gene: .; CDR3 protein: CAWSYGVGEQYF; CDR3 DNA: TGTGCCTGGAGTTATGGGGTTGGGGAGCAGTACTTC
V gene: TRBV6-5; clone size: .; CDR3 length: 14; J gene: TRBJ2-1; D gene: TRBD1; CDR3 protein: CASSRGQANNEQFF; CDR3 DNA: TGTGCCAGCAGCAGGGGACAGGCCAACAATGAGCAGTTCTTC
V gene: TRBV2; clone size: .; CDR3 length: 14; J gene: TRBJ2-7; D gene: .; CDR3 protein: CASSETGRQYEQYF; CDR3 DNA: TGTGCCAGCAGTGAAACGGGCAGGCAGTACGAGCAGTACTTC
V gene: TRBV5-1; clone size: .; CDR3 length: 15; J gene: TRBJ2-5; D gene: TRBD2; CDR3 protein: CASSLAEASGETQYF; CDR3 DNA: TGCGCCAGCAGCTTGGCCGAGGCTAGCGGGGAGACCCAGTACTTC
V gene: TRBV7-2; clone size: .; CDR3 length: 15; J gene: TRBJ2-3; D gene: TRBD2; CDR3 protein: CASSSLPGLAGTQYF; CDR3 DNA: TGTGCCAGCAGTTCCTTACCGGGACTAGCGGGTACGCAGTATTTT
V gene: TRBV5-4; clone size: .; CDR3 length: 15; J gene: TRBJ2-7; D gene: .; CDR3 protein: CASSFGVPPSSEQYF; CDR3 DNA: TGTGCCAGCAGCTTTGGAGTACCTCCTTCGAGTGAGCAGTACTTC
V gene: TRBV7-2; clone size: .; CDR3 length: 15; J gene: TRBJ1-5; D gene: .; CDR3 protein: CASSPGTVRLQPQHF; CDR3 DNA: TGTGCCAGCAGCCCCGGGACGGTCCGTCTCCAGCCCCAGCATTTT
V gene: TRBV6-7; clone size: .; CDR3 length: 16; J gene: TRBJ1-4; D gene: TRBD1; CDR3 protein: CASSYRSRDSLEKLFF; CDR3 DNA: TGTGCCAGCAGTTATCGGTCCCGGGACAGTCTTGAAAAACTGTTTTTT
V gene: TRBV7-2; clone size: .; CDR3 length: 11; J gene: TRBJ2-5; D gene: .; CDR3 protein: CASSPQETQYF; CDR3 DNA: TGTGCCAGCAGTCCCCAAGAGACCCAGTACTTC
V gene: TRBV5-1; clone size: .; CDR3 length: 13; J gene: TRBJ2-3; D gene: .; CDR3 protein: CASSLDGGLTQYF; CDR3 DNA: TGCGCCAGCAGCTTGGATGGGGGGCTGACGCAGTATTTT
V gene: TRBV30; clone size: .; CDR3 length: 17; J gene: TRBJ2-3; D gene: TRBD2; CDR3 protein: CAWSRPRTRREADTQYF; CDR3 DNA: TGTGCCTGGAGTCGGCCACGGACGAGGCGGGAGGCAGATACGCAGTATTTT
V gene: TRBV2; clone size: .; CDR3 length: 12; J gene: TRBJ1-5; D gene: .; CDR3 protein: CASRILGQPQHF; CDR3 DNA: TGTGCCAGCAGAATACTTGGTCAGCCCCAGCATTTT
V gene: TRBV25-1; clone size: .; CDR3 length: 15; J gene: TRBJ2-1; D gene: .; CDR3 protein: CASTTMEFGGNEQFF; CDR3 DNA: TGTGCCAGCACCACCATGGAGTTCGGAGGCAATGAGCAGTTCTTC
V gene: TRBV7-9; clone size: few; CDR3 length: 12; J gene: TRBJ1-1; D gene: TRBD1; CDR3 protein: CASSRGQQEAFF; CDR3 DNA: TGTGCCAGCAGCCGGGGACAGCAAGAAGCTTTCTTT
V gene: TRBV19; clone size: once; CDR3 length: 15; J gene: TRBJ2-5; D gene: .; CDR3 protein: CASTRSHPLQETQYF; CDR3 DNA: TGTGCCAGTACCCGTTCTCATCCCCTTCAAGAGACCCAGTACTTC
V gene: TRBV9; clone size: .; CDR3 length: 13; J gene: TRBJ1-1; D gene: .; CDR3 protein: CASSETMNTEAFF; CDR3 DNA: TGTGCCAGCAGCGAGACAATGAACACTGAAGCTTTCTTT
V gene: TRBV19; clone size: .; CDR3 length: 13; J gene: TRBJ1-5; D gene: TRBD1; CDR3 protein: CASSWTGNQPQHF; CDR3 DNA: TGTGCCAGTAGTTGGACAGGGAATCAGCCCCAGCATTTT
V gene: TRBV29-1; clone size: .; CDR3 length: 13; J gene: TRBJ1-1; D gene: .; CDR3 protein: CSVEENVNTEAFF; CDR3 DNA: TGCAGCGTTGAAGAAAACGTAAACACTGAAGCTTTCTTT
V gene: TRBV5-1; clone size: .; CDR3 length: 15; J gene: TRBJ2-3; D gene: TRBD2; CDR3 protein: CASSLAGGRTDTQYF; CDR3 DNA: TGCGCCAGCAGCTTAGCGGGGGGAAGAACAGATACGCAGTATTTT
V gene: TRBV5-4; clone size: .; CDR3 length: 20; J gene: TRBJ2-5; D gene: TRBD2; CDR3 protein: CASSGAGTSGNPRLQETQYF; CDR3 DNA: TGTGCCAGCAGCGGAGCCGGGACTAGCGGGAATCCGCGCCTACAAGAGACCCAGTACTTC
V gene: TRBV6-1; clone size: .; CDR3 length: 13; J gene: TRBJ2-3; D gene: .; CDR3 protein: CASRNHGVDGQYF; CDR3 DNA: TGTGCCAGCAGAAACCATGGGGTCGATGGGCAGTATTTT
V gene: TRBV19; clone size: .; CDR3 length: 17; J gene: TRBJ1-5; D gene: TRBD1; CDR3 protein: CASSDRDRGRRDQPQHF; CDR3 DNA: TGTGCCAGTAGTGACCGGGACAGGGGGCGTCGGGATCAGCCCCAGCATTTT
V gene: TRBV9; clone size: .; CDR3 length: 13; J gene: TRBJ1-6; D gene: .; CDR3 protein: CASGRGTYSPLHF; CDR3 DNA: TGTGCCAGCGGGCGAGGGACTTATTCACCCCTCCACTTT
V gene: TRBV9; clone size: .; CDR3 length: 17; J gene: TRBJ1-6; D gene: .; CDR3 protein: CASSAPGTQNGNSPLHF; CDR3 DNA: TGTGCCAGCAGCGCCCCCGGGACCCAAAACGGCAATTCACCCCTCCACTTT